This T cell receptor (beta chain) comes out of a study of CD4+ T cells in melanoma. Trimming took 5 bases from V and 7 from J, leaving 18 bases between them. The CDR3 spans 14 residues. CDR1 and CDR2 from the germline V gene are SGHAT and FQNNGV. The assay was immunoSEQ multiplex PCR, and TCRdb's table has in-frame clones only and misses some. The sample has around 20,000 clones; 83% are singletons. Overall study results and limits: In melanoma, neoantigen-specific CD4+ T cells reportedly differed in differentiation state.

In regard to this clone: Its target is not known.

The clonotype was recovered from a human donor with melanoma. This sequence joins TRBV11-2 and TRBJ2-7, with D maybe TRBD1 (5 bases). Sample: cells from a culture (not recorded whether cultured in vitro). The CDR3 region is CASSRQQGTREQYF. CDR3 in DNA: TGTGCCAGCAGCCGCCAGCAGGGTACTCGTGAGCAGTACTTC.